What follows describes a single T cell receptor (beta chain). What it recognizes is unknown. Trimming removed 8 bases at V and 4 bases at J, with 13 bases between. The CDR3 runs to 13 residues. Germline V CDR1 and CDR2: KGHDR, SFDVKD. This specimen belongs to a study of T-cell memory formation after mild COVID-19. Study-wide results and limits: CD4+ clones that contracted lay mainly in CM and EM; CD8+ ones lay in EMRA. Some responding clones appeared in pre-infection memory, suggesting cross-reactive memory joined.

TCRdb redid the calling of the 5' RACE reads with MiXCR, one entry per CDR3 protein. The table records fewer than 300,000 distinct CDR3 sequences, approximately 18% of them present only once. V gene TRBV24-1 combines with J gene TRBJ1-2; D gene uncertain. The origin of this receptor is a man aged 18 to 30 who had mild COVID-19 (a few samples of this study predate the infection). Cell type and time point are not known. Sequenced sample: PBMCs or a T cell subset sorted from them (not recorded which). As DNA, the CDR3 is TGTGCCACCAACCCCACAGAAATCTATGGCTACACCTTC. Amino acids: CATNPTEIYGYTF.